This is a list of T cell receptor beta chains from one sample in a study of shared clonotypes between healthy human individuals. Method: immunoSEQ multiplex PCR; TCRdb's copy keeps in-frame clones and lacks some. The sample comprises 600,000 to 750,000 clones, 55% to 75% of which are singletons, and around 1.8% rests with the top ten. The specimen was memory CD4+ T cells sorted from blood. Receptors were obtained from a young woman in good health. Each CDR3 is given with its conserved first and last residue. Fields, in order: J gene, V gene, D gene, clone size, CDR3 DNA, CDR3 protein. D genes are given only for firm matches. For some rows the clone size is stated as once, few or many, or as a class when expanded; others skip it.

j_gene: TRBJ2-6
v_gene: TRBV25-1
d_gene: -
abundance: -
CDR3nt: TGTGCCAGCAGTGAAAGGCAGAAAATCTCTGGGGCCAACGTCCTGACTTTC
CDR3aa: CASSERQKISGANVLTF

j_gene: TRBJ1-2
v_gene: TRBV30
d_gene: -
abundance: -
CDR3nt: TGTGCCTGGAGTCAGCAAACCTACACCTTC
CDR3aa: CAWSQQTYTF

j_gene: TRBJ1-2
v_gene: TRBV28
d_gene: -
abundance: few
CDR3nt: TGTGCCAGCACTCAAGGATCGGCAGGGGCCTACTATGGCTACACCTTC
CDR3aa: CASTQGSAGAYYGYTF

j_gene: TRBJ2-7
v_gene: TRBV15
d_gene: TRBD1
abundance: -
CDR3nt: TGTGCCACCAGCAGAGGAGGGGGCGCCTCTTCCTACGAGCAGTACTTC
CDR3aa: CATSRGGGASSYEQYF

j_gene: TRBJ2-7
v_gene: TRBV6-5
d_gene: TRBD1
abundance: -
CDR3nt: TGTGCCAGCAGTTACGACAGGGCATCCTACGAGCAGTACTTC
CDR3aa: CASSYDRASYEQYF

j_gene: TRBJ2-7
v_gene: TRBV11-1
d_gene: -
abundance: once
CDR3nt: TGTGCCAGCAGTCCCGAGGGCGGTAGGCAGTACTTC
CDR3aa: CASSPEGGRQYF

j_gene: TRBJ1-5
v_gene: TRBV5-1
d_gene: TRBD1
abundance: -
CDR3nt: TGCGCCAGCAGCTTTGACAGGGCTAATTTTCGGCCCCAGCATTTT
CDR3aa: CASSFDRANFRPQHF

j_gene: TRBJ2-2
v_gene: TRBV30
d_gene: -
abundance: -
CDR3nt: TGTGCCTGGATTCCGGGGGGCGATTCGGTCGGGGAGCTGTTTTTT
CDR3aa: CAWIPGGDSVGELFF

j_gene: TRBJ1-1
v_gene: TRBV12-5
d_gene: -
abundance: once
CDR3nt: TGTGCTAGTGGTTTGGTATTGGGGGACGGGAACACTGAAGCTTTCTTT
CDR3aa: CASGLVLGDGNTEAFF

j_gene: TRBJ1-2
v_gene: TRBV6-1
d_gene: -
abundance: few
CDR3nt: TGTGCCAGCAGATCGTGGGGGGAGGATGGCTACACCTTC
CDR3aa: CASRSWGEDGYTF

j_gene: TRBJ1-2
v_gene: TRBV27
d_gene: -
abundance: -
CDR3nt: TGTGCCAGCACCCTCCCCCCGCGGCGGTTACCCCGGCTGGGCGATGGCTACACCTTC
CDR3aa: CASTLPPRRLPRLGDGYTF

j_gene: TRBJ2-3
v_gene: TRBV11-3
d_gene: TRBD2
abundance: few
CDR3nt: TGTGCCAGCAGCTTTCGGGAGGGCCCTACAGATACGCAGTATTTT
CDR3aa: CASSFREGPTDTQYF

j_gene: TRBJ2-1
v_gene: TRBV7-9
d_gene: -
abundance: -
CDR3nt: TGTGCCAGCAGCTTAGTTGCCGGAGTCGGTAGGAATGAGCAGTTCTTC
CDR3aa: CASSLVAGVGRNEQFF

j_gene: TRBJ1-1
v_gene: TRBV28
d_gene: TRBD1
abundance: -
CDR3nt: TGTGCCAGCAGCCTTTTGGGAACAGGGGATGTACGGGGAACTGAAGCTTTCTTT
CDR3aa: CASSLLGTGDVRGTEAFF

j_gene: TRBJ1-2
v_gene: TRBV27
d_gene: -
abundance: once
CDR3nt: TGTGCTAGCAGAAGAGACGGGGTCGGGACATATGGCTACACCTTC
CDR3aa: CASRRDGVGTYGYTF

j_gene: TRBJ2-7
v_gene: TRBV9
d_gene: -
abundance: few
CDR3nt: TGTGCCGGGGACCAGCGGCGAAGTTCCTACGAGCAGTACTTC
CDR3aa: CAGDQRRSSYEQYF

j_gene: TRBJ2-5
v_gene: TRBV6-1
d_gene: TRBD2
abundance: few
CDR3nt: TGTGCCAGCCGCCTAGCGGGAGGGACGGAGACCCAGTACTTC
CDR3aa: CASRLAGGTETQYF

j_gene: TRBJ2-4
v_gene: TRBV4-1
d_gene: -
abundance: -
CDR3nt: TGCGCCAGCAGCCAACTTGACCTGATCATGTATGGAAACATTCAGTACTTC
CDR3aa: CASSQLDLIMYGNIQYF